This passage covers 8 T cell receptor beta chains from one sample sequenced in a study of T-cell reconstitution after alpha-beta-depleted transplantation in children. TCRbeta library construction was performed incorporating unique molecular identifiers. TCRdb re-analysed the PCR reads in MiXCR, keeping a single row per CDR3 protein. The table has about 590,000 distinct CDR3 sequences, 10% to 15% seen once. Sequenced here: PBMCs, mostly from graft donor cells, sampled 360 days after TCRalphabeta/CD19-depleted stem cell transplant. These receptor sequences come from a male patient younger than 18 who had a stem cell transplant for acute myeloid leukemia, so the T cells may come from the graft donor.

This clonotype came up a few times. The chain joins TRBV28 to TRBJ2-3, with 10 bases identical to TRBD2. The CDR3 is 15 residues long. Losses at the gene ends were 4 bases for V and 6 bases for J; bases not matched to a gene: 7. The germline gives CDR1 MDHEN, CDR2 SYDVKM. The CDR3 DNA reads as TGTGCCAGCAGTTCCCTAGCGGGAGCGGGTGATACGCAGTATTTT. Translated, it gives CASSSLAGAGDTQYF.

The gene calls are TRBV20-1 and TRBJ1-1, with a tentative D call TRBD1 (6 bases). In germline, CDR1 is DFQATT, CDR2 SNEGSKA (reference sequence). This CDR3 has 13 amino acids. V was clipped by 6 bases and J by 1 base, with 12 bases between them. The CDR3 DNA reads as TGCAGTGCCCTTGGCAGGGGGAACACTGAAGCTTTCTTT. This sequence encodes CSALGRGNTEAFF.

CDR3: CSADRGLPVAGVDQPQHF. The CDR3 bases are TGCAGTGCCGACAGGGGACTTCCAGTGGCTGGGGTGGATCAGCCCCAGCATTTT. The rearrangement joins TRBV20-1 to TRBJ1-5; TRBD1 aligns across 8 bases. From germline, CDR1 is DFQATT and CDR2 SNEGSKA (reference sequence). The CDR3 extends over 18 amino acids. Trimming took 6 bases from V and 5 from J; bases not matched to a gene: 21.

In its sample, this clonotype was seen a few times. The chain uses TRBV23-1 and TRBJ2-7; 9 bases line up with TRBD1. TRBV23-1 is an ORF, with its function uncertain. The ends lost 5 bases at V and 2 bases at J; junction bases unmatched: 7. The CDR3 is 15 residues long. CDR3 amino acids: CASSGPGTGTYEQYF. The CDR3 nucleotides read TGCGCCAGCAGTGGCCCCGGGACAGGGACCTACGAGCAGTACTTC.

This clonotype appeared a few times. CDR3 sequence (DNA): TGTGCCAGCAGCGTAGTACCGTGGAGAACGGGACCGGGTGATACGCAGTATTTT. Protein sequence: CASSVVPWRTGPGDTQYF. V is TRBV9 and J is TRBJ2-3; D may be TRBD1 or TRBD2 (5 bases each). From germline, CDR1 is SGDLS and CDR2 YYNGEE. Trimming shortened V by 0 bases and J by 6 bases, and 23 bases separated the two germline ends. The CDR3 runs to 18 residues.

This clonotype was observed a handful of times. The chain joins TRBV30 to TRBJ1-1; D perhaps matches TRBD1 (5 bases). The CDR3 covers 12 residues. V lost 5 bases, J lost 1 base, and 8 bases lay in between. CDR1 and CDR2 from the germline V gene are GTSNPN and SVGIG (reference sequence). The CDR3 loop reads CAWGHPNTEAFF. The CDR3 nucleotides are TGTGCCTGGGGACACCCGAACACTGAAGCTTTCTTT.

This clonotype occurred a few times. This sequence joins TRBV7-8 and TRBJ1-4; 7 bases align to TRBD1. The V segment lost 2 bases and the J segment 6 bases; nucleotides outside the gene matches: 9. The CDR3 runs 16 residues. Germline CDR1 is SGHVS and CDR2 is FQNEAQ. In nucleotides, the CDR3 is TGTGCCAGCAGCTTACATCCCAGGGGGAGGGATGAAAAACTGTTTTTT. Translation: CASSLHPRGRDEKLFF.

The V gene is TRBV12-3 or TRBV12-4, the J gene TRBJ1-1; tentative D call: TRBD1 (5 bases). This CDR3 spans 15 amino acids. V was cut by 3 bases and J by 0 bases, with 11 bases left in between. Here the CDR3 DNA reads TGTGCCAGCAGTTTGAAGGGACCCATGAACACTGAAGCTTTCTTT. This translates into CASSLKGPMNTEAFF.